The 10 T cell receptor beta chains presented below share a single source sample, sequenced in a study of regulatory T cells in long-lasting Graves disease. Time point given: newly diagnosed GD, antithyroid drugs for less than 3 months. Preparation of the TCR library used RNA extracted from PBMCs. Sequencing libraries for TCR beta were prepared with iRepertoire HTBI primers and Arm-PCR of CDR3 regions. TCRdb re-analysed the multiplex PCR reads in MiXCR, keeping a single row per CDR3 protein. The sample consists of around 500,000 distinct CDR3 sequences, more than 10% of them appearing once. These same data were also listed under a study on T cells in Graves' hyperthyroidism and ophthalmopathy.

The sequencing used peripheral blood mononuclear cells (PBMCs), collected at new diagnosis, from a patient treated with antithyroid drugs. The receptors were gathered from a woman between 25 and 40 years old with Graves disease.

The V gene is TRBV9, the J gene TRBJ2-2; unclear D gene. Trimming removed 4 bases from V and 4 bases from J, with 17 bases in between. The CDR3 totals 16 residues. Per the germline V gene, CDR1 is SGDLS and CDR2 is YYNGEE. The CDR3 region has the DNA TGTGCCAGCAGCAGCAGTTCAATCCGTGGCACCGGGGAGCTGTTTTTT. This translates into CASSSSSIRGTGELFF.

This clonotype was detected once. The CDR3 DNA follows: TGTGCCAGCTCCCCCGGGACACCATACACCGGGGAGCTGTTTTTT. Its protein is CASSPGTPYTGELFF. This chain connects TRBV18 to TRBJ2-2, with TRBD1 as a possible D gene (6 bases). CDR1 is KGHSH and CDR2 is LQKENI in the germline V gene. This CDR3 is 15 amino acids long. The V gene lost 6 bases and the J gene lost 3 bases, with 14 bases spanning the gap.

In its sample, this clonotype was seen many times. This chain joins TRBV30 and TRBJ2-1; 9 positions match TRBD2. The V and J ends lost 3 bases and 2 bases, in that order; junction bases with no gene match: 11. The CDR3 extends over 17 amino acids. Germline CDR1 reads GTSNPN; CDR2 reads SVGIG (reference sequence). The CDR3 sequence: CAWSVSVLAGTYNEQFF. Here the CDR3 DNA reads TGTGCCTGGAGCGTCTCGGTTCTAGCGGGGACCTACAATGAGCAGTTCTTC.

This clonotype was counted only a few times. V is TRBV15 and J is TRBJ1-5, with D uncertain. The germline V gene encodes CDR1 LNHNV and CDR2 YYDKDF (reference sequence). Trimming took 3 bases from V and 4 from J, leaving 7 bases between them. This CDR3 is built from 13 residues. The CDR3 DNA sequence: TGTGCCACCAGCAGCGACCCGAATCAGCCCCAGCATTTT. It encodes CATSSDPNQPQHF.

Many counts were recorded for this clonotype. The genes are TRBV7-3 and TRBJ2-3; D gene ambiguous. The CDR3 totals 13 residues. V lost 3 bases and J 5 bases, leaving 9 bases between the germline ends. Germline values: CDR1 SGHTA, CDR2 FQGTGA. The CDR3 region has the DNA TGTGCCAGCAGCTTCCAACGTAGAGATACGCAGTATTTT. Its protein is CASSFQRRDTQYF.

In the case of this clonotype: A much larger clone differs from this one at a single base, so this may be a read error. J is TRBJ1-2 and V is TRBV12-3 or TRBV12-4; D is unresolved. There are 14 residues in the CDR3. V shed 5 bases and J shed 4 bases, with 14 bases lying between them. The DNA for the CDR3 is TGTGCCAGCAGTGAGAACAGCCACCTCTATGGCTACACCTTC. Amino acids: CASSENSHLYGYTF.

The genes are TRBV27 and TRBJ2-7, with D possibly matching TRBD1 (6 bases). CDR3 length: 15 amino acids. Germline V gene data show CDR1 as MNHEY and CDR2 as SMNVEV (reference sequence). Trimming cost V 1 base and J 1 base, with 11 bases left between them. The DNA of the CDR3 is TGTGCCAGCAGTTTATTTGCCGGACAGTCCTACGAGCAGTACTTC. As protein: CASSLFAGQSYEQYF.

This chain connects TRBV11-2 to TRBJ2-5; 7 bases agree with TRBD1. This CDR3 region has 18 residues. Trimming at V came to 1 base and at J to 2 bases, leaving 13 bases not matched to a gene. Germline V gene sequence: CDR1 SGHAT, CDR2 FQNNGV. This CDR3 is CASSLVTEQGLSQETQYF. DNA of the CDR3: TGTGCCAGCAGCTTAGTAACGGAACAGGGGTTGTCACAAGAGACCCAGTACTTC.

The sample holds many counts of this clonotype. V is TRBV18 and J is TRBJ1-3; D is unclear. The germline V gene encodes CDR1 KGHSH and CDR2 LQKENI. V was shortened by 2 bases and J by 4 bases, with 9 bases between the two germline ends. The CDR3 length is 14 residues. This chain's CDR3 is CASSPRTEGNTIYF. As DNA, the CDR3 is TGTGCCAGCTCACCAAGAACTGAAGGAAACACCATATATTTT.

This clonotype was observed at least ten times. The rearrangement joins TRBV6-1 to TRBJ2-7, with 9 nucleotides matching TRBD1. Per germline, CDR1 MNHNS and CDR2 SASEGT. The CDR3 has 14 amino acids. The trim removed 2 bases at V and 5 bases at J, leaving 4 bases unmatched. The CDR3 sequence: CASSERTGANEQYF. CDR3 bases: TGTGCCAGCAGTGAAAGGACAGGGGCAAACGAGCAGTACTTC.